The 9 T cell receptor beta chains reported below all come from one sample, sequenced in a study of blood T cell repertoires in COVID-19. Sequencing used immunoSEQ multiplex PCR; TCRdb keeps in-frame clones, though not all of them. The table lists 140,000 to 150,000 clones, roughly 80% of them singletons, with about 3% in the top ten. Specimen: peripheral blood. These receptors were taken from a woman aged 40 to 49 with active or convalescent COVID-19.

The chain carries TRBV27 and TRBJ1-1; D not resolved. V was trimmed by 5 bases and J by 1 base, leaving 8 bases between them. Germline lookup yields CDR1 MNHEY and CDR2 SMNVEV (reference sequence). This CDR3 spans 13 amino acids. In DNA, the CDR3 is TGTGCCAGCAGTGCCTACCAGAACACTGAAGCTTTCTTT. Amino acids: CASSAYQNTEAFF.

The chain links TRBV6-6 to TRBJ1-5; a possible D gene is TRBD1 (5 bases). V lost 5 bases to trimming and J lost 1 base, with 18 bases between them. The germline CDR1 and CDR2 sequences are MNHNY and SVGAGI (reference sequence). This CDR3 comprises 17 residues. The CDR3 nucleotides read TGTGCCAGCAGTCCTCCTTCAGGGCATCTGAGCAATCAGCCCCAGCATTTT. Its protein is CASSPPSGHLSNQPQHF.

The CDR3 sequence: CASSQEPLSSYNSPLHF. DNA of the CDR3: TGTGCCAGCAGCCAAGAGCCCCTGAGCTCCTATAATTCACCCCTCCACTTT. The V gene is TRBV3-1 (or the pseudogene TRBV3-2), the J gene TRBJ1-6; D is undetermined. The CDR3 has 17 amino acids. CDR1 and CDR2 (germline): LGHDT, YNNKEL (reference sequence). V gave up 0 bases and J gave up 0 bases, with 9 bases separating them.

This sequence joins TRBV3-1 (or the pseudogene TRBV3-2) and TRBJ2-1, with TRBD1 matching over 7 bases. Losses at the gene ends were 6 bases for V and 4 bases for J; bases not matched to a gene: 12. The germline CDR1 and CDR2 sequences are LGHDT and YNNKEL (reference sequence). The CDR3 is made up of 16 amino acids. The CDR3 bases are TGTGCCAGCAGTAACCGACAGGGTGGATTTTACAATGAGCAGTTCTTC. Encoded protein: CASSNRQGGFYNEQFF.

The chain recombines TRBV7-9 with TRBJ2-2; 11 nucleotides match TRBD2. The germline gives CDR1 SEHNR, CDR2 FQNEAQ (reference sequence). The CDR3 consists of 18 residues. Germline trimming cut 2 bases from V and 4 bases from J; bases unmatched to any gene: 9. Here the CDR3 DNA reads TGTGCCAGCAGCTTAAGTGGTAGCGGGGGGGCCATCACCGGGGAGCTGTTTTTT. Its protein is CASSLSGSGGAITGELFF. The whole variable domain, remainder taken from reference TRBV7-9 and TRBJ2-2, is DTGVSQNPRHKITKRGQNVTFRCDPISEHNRLYWYRQTLGQGPEFLTYFQNEAQLEKSRLLSDRFSAERPKGSFSTLEIQRTEQGDSAMYLCASSLSGSGGAITGELFFGEGSRLTVL.

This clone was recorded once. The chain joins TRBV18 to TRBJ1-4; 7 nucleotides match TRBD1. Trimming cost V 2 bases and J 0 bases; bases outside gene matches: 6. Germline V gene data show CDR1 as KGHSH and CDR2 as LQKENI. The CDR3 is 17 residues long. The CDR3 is CASSPRQGGATNEKLFF. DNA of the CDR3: TGTGCCAGCTCACCAAGACAGGGAGGAGCAACTAATGAAAAACTGTTTTTT.

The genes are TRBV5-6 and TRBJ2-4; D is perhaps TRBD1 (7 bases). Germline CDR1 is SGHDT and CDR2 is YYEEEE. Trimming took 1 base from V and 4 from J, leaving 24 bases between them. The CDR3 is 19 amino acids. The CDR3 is CASSLIGRVRGDSKNIQYF. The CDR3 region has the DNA TGTGCCAGCAGCTTGATCGGTCGAGTCAGGGGGGATTCTAAAAACATTCAGTACTTC. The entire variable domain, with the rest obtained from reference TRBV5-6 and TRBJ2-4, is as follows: DAGVTQSPTHLIKTRGQQVTLRCSPKSGHDTVSWYQQALGQGPQFIFQYYEEEERQRGNFPDRFSGHQFPNYSSELNVNALLLGDSALYLCASSLIGRVRGDSKNIQYFGAGTRLSVL.

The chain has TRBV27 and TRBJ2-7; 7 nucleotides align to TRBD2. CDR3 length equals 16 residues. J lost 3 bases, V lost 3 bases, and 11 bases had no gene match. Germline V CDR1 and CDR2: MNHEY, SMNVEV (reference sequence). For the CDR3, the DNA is TGTGCCAGCAGTTTCACACCGGGGGGTCGAGGCTACGAGCAGTACTTC. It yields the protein CASSFTPGGRGYEQYF.

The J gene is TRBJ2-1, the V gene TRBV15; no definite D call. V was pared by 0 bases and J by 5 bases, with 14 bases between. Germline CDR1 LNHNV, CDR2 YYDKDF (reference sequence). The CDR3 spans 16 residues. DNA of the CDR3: TGTGCCACCAGCAGAGATTCCCCTCAACTCCACAATGAGCAGTTCTTC. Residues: CATSRDSPQLHNEQFF.